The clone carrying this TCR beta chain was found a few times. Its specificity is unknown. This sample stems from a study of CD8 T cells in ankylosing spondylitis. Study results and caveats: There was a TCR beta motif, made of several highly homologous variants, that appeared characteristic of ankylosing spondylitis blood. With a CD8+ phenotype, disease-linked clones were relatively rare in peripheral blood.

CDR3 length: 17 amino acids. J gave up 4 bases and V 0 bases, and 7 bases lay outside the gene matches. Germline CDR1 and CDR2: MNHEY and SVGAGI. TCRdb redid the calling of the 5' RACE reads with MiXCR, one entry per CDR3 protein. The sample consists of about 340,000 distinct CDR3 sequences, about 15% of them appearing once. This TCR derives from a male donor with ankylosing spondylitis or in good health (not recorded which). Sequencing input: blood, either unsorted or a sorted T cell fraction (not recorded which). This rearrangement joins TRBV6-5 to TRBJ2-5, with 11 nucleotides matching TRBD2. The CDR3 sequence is CASSYSRGLAAIETQYF. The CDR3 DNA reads TGTGCCAGCAGTTACTCTCGGGGACTAGCGGCAATAGAGACCCAGTACTTC.